This TCR beta chain was profiled in a study of blood T cell repertoires in COVID-19 (dated by TCRdb to the early 2020s). With regard to the full study: Samples from collaborators originated in the United States, Italy and Spain and spanned both the acute and convalescent phases of COVID-19. The sample metadata nearly always contained a de-identified subject ID, COVID-19 status, age in years and sex. A freely available public database, intended as a resource for researchers studying the immune response to SARS-CoV-2, is where the repertoires were released. Samples came from the ongoing ImmuneRACE study (first 160 participants) plus 1,254 subjects from 6 global collaborators. Where available, HLA class I and class II types were taken from metadata supplied by the sample provider and were not determined by assay-based typing. Subjects who had been exposed to COVID-19, were actively infected with it, or had recovered from it provided the deeply sampled blood TCRbeta repertoires that made up the dataset. The prospective study material was composed of cDNA or gDNA derived from T cells, B-cell-depleted T cells, or PBMCs. General conclusions and limits of the study: How much clinical and demographic metadata was included differed by source and by participant, and the metadata was provided uncurated.

TCRbeta CDR3 regions were amplified from genomic DNA using the immunoSEQ Assay, a bias-controlled multiplex PCR. Regarding the original processing steps: The number of nucleated cells in each sample was estimated from the amplification of reference gene primers within the assay. To quantify the absolute abundance of each unique TCRbeta CDR3 rearrangement, sequence reads were collapsed and filtered. For each sample, productive Simpson clonality was calculated as the square root of Simpson's diversity index over productive rearrangements. Not all clones reach the TCRdb copy of this immuneACCESS table, which keeps in-frame sequences only. Checked studies attribute under half of the gap to unresolved V genes and leave the rest unexplained. V, J and clone size derive from that table, while D and trimming were established from the DNA sequence. The table for this sample lists approximately 400,000 clones; more than 70% of them were counted only once. Around 1.3% of the sample belongs to the ten largest clones.

Participants in the prospective study were enrolled through a virtual design, were aged about 18 to 89 years, and lived in about two dozen United States geographic areas. To assign participants to cohorts, the prospective study relied on clinical history that participants themselves reported in a screening survey and a study questionnaire. ImmuneRACE Cohort 3 recovered participants were defined by two consecutive negative NP/OP PCR tests, healthcare professional clearance, or symptom resolution. Each participant in the prospective study had whole blood, serum and a nasopharyngeal or oropharyngeal swab collected by mobile phlebotomists. Over an approximately two-month period, participants in the prospective study had the option of providing additional blood draws and questionnaires. Blood samples from the prospective study were shipped frozen or at room temperature prior to DNA extraction. Trimming costs V 0 bases and J 0 bases, and their ends lie 9 bases apart. Looking up the germline V gene (reference sequence) yields CDR1 GTSNPN and CDR2 SVGIG. Measured from the cysteine to the phenylalanine, the CDR3 is 15 residues long. Solely the CDR3 DNA is kept, with 45 bases framed from the first base.

About this clone itself: It has no known antigen specificity. The input lacks base qualities; no much larger clone sits a single base away. This sample includes further DNA sequences coding for the same CDR3.

The rearranged segments are TRBV30 and TRBJ2-1; the D region possibly corresponds to TRBD1 (5 bases align). The clonotype originates from a man aged 30-40 years who had recovered from COVID-19. Sequences were obtained from PBMCs or T cells enriched from blood (not recorded which). The nucleotides read TGTGCCTGGAGTGTCGACAGCAGCTCCTACAATGAGCAGTTCTTC. Translated, this is CAWSVDSSSYNEQFF.